This is a list of T cell receptor beta chains from one sample in a study of blood T cells in healthy people across ages. One entry per CDR3 protein, called by TCRdb with MiXCR from the 5' RACE reads. The table has 800,000 or so distinct CDR3 sequences, around 25% seen once; the top ten hold around 3.6%. Another study also made use of these data, one on T cells of mothers and their children.

Sequencing was carried out using blood. All receptors derive from a boy younger than 18 in good health. Each CDR3 is given with its conserved first and last residue. D genes are given only for firm matches. Rows give clone size only sometimes, using once, few, many, or a class for an expanded clone.

V gene	J gene	clone size	D gene	CDR3 DNA	CDR3 protein
TRBV12-3/TRBV12-4	TRBJ1-6	few	.	TGTGCCAGCAGTTTAGAGGGGGTAGATTCACCCCTCCACTTT	CASSLEGVDSPLHF
TRBV7-2	TRBJ2-7	few	.	TGTGCCAGCAGCTTAGGACGGACCGGGGCCCTCTACGAGCAGTACTTC	CASSLGRTGALYEQYF
TRBV12-3/TRBV12-4	TRBJ1-5	few	.	TGTGCCAGCAGTTTCTCAGTCGGGCAGCCCCAGCATTTT	CASSFSVGQPQHF
TRBV4-1	TRBJ2-5	.	TRBD2	TGCGCCAGCAGCCAAGAGAAACTAGCGGGGGAAGGGACCCAGTACTTC	CASSQEKLAGEGTQYF
TRBV7-8	TRBJ2-7	few	.	TGTGCCAGCAGCTTAGCGCTACGGACTGGGGGCGAGCAGTACTTC	CASSLALRTGGEQYF
TRBV4-2	TRBJ2-1	.	.	TGTGCCAGCAGCCAATATGCTCGCAATGAGCAGTTCTTC	CASSQYARNEQFF
TRBV4-1	TRBJ2-1	.	.	TGCGCCAGCAGCCAAATGTATGAGCAGTTCTTC	CASSQMYEQFF
TRBV7-2	TRBJ1-2	once	.	TGTGCCAGCAGCTTAGAGGCCGGGACCGGGGGCGGTGGCTACACCTTC	CASSLEAGTGGGGYTF
TRBV29-1	TRBJ1-2	.	TRBD1	TGCAGCGTTGAGAGTTGGACAGGGGGAACTAGTGGCTACACCTTC	CSVESWTGGTSGYTF
TRBV10-3	TRBJ1-5	many	.	TGTGCCATCTCGGAACGGGCGGTTTTAGGTAATCAGCCCCAGCATTTT	CAISERAVLGNQPQHF
TRBV29-1	TRBJ2-1	.	.	TGCAGCGTGCTCTACTGGAGCTCCTACAATGAGCAGTTCTTC	CSVLYWSSYNEQFF
TRBV29-1	TRBJ1-2	few	.	TGCAGCGTTGAAGATAGGGAGGTCTATGGCTACACCTTC	CSVEDREVYGYTF
TRBV2	TRBJ2-2	few	TRBD1	TGTGCCAGCAAGGGACAGGCTGGGTTAGGGGAGCTGTTTTTT	CASKGQAGLGELFF
TRBV7-2	TRBJ2-1	few	TRBD1	TGTGCCAGCAGCAAAGGTACCGGGACAGGGGGCCGAGCGGGTGAGCAGTTCTTC	CASSKGTGTGGRAGEQFF
TRBV7-2	TRBJ2-7	few	.	TGTGCCAGCAGCTTAGCGGGGGTGGGCGTCTACGAGCAGTACTTC	CASSLAGVGVYEQYF
TRBV12-3/TRBV12-4	TRBJ2-7	.	TRBD1	TGTGCCAGCAGTTTTCGCAGGGGGCCCTCCTACGAGCAGTACTTC	CASSFRRGPSYEQYF
TRBV11-2	TRBJ2-5	few	.	TGTGCCAGCAGCAAACGAAGCCAAGAGACCCAGTACTTC	CASSKRSQETQYF
TRBV4-2	TRBJ2-3	.	.	TGTGCCAGCAGCCAAGAATCGCCGGGAGTTATTACAGATACGCAGTATTTT	CASSQESPGVITDTQYF
TRBV12-3/TRBV12-4	TRBJ2-1	.	TRBD2	TGTGCCAGCAGTTCTAGACTAGCGGGGGACAATGAGCAGTTCTTC	CASSSRLAGDNEQFF
TRBV11-2	TRBJ2-5	few	TRBD2	TGTGCCAGCAGCTCCGGGACTAGCGGGATGTACCAAGAGACCCAGTACTTC	CASSSGTSGMYQETQYF
TRBV7-9	TRBJ2-7	few	TRBD2	TGTGCCAGCAGCTCGGGCGGGAGAAGCGAGCAGTACTTC	CASSSGGRSEQYF
TRBV4-3	TRBJ2-1	few	.	TGCGCCAGCAGCCAAGCCCTGGATGAGGAGCAGTTCTTC	CASSQALDEEQFF
TRBV4-3	TRBJ2-6	many	.	TGCGCCAGCAGCCGTGACTTAAGCTCTGGGGCCAACGTCCTGACTTTC	CASSRDLSSGANVLTF
TRBV20-1	TRBJ1-5	.	.	TGCGGTGCCGAAGATCTTAGCAATCAGCCCCAGCATTTT	CGAEDLSNQPQHF
TRBV4-1	TRBJ1-4	few	.	TGCGCCAGCAGCCAAGAATTCGGTAGACGGGAAAAACTGTTCTTT	CASSQEFGRREKLFF
TRBV20-1	TRBJ2-1	once	TRBD2	TGCAGTGCTAGGGGAACTAGCGGCTCCTACAATGAGCAGTCCTTC	CSARGTSGSYNEQSF